In this sample, the clone carrying this T cell receptor (beta chain) turned up many times. What it binds is unknown. Stated time point: patch test 3, about 24 weeks after DPC sensitization. Specified treatment: therapeutic diphenylcyclopropenone sensitization with weekly scalp DPC. The sample originates from a study of human T cells and chemical hapten exposure. About the research overall: Among samples, TCR yields varied mainly because of small differences in pooled library volume. Findings and limits, study-wide: A positive correlation with patch test score was shown by PT1 expanded TCR counts. No change in TCRs above 1 in 1000 frequency was produced by DPC sensitization.

This CDR3 is built from 17 residues. Germline V CDR1 and CDR2: SEHNR, FQNEAQ (reference sequence). V lost 5 bases and J lost 2; bases outside the gene matches: 12. TCRdb called the RACE reads again in MiXCR, with one record for every CDR3 protein. Altogether approximately 71,000 distinct CDR3 sequences are present, more than 9.5% being singletons, with the ten largest covering 1.4%. This material consisted of whole blood, taken in connection with sensitization to the hapten diphenylcyclopropenone (DPC). This chain links TRBV7-9 with TRBJ2-3; 8 nucleotides agree with TRBD2. This receptor was taken from a woman in her forties or fifties with alopecia areata. Some clones in this sample may be carry-over from other donors' samples. In DNA form, the CDR3 reads TGTGCCAGCAGCCTCGCCGGACTAGCTTCGATCACAGATACGCAGTATTTT. This codes for CASSLAGLASITDTQYF. The full variable domain, completed using reference TRBV7-9 and TRBJ2-3, is DTGVSQNPRHKITKRGQNVTFRCDPISEHNRLYWYRQTLGQGPEFLTYFQNEAQLEKSRLLSDRFSAERPKGSFSTLEIQRTEQGDSAMYLCASSLAGLASITDTQYFGPGTRLTVL.